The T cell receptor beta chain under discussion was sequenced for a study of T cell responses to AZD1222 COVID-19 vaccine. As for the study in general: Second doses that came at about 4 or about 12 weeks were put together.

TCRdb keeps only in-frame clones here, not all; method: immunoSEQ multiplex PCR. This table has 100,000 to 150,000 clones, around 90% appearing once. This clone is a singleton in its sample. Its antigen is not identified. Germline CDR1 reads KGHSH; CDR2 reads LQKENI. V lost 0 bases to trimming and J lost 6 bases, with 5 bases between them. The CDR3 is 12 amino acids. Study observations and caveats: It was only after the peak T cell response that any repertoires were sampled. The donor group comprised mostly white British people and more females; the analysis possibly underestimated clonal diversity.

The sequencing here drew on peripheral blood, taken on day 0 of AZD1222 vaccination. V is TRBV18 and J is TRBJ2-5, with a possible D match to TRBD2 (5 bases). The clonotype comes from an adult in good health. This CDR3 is CASSPPGKTQYF. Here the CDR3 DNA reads TGTGCCAGCTCACCACCCGGGAAGACCCAGTACTTC.